This T cell receptor (beta chain) emerged from a study of chemoradiotherapy in HPV16-positive cancers. Study observations and caveats: Candidate HPV-specific clones and E7-related TCR motifs grew in tumor during treatment.

Clones were sequenced by immunoSEQ multiplex PCR, and TCRdb holds only the in-frame ones, with some missing. This sample has approximately 12,000 clones, with over 60% found just once. The CDR3 is 15 amino acids. Germline CDR1 is SGHKS and CDR2 is YYEKEE (reference sequence). Trimming left V 4 bases short and J 0 bases short, with 11 bases between. In regard to this clone: Its antigen is currently unknown.

The V and J genes are TRBV5-5 and TRBJ1-5, with TRBD1 as a possible D gene (6 bases). This receptor was taken from a human donor with HPV-associated anogenital cancer. This material was acquired from a patient who underwent chemoradiotherapy. The CDR3 reads CASSPDSYSNQPQHF. The CDR3 region has the DNA TGTGCCAGCAGCCCGGACAGCTATAGCAATCAGCCCCAGCATTTT.